This T cell receptor beta chain was retrieved from a study of CD8 T cells in ankylosing spondylitis. Regarding the study as a whole: Within matched ankylosing spondylitis synovial fluid, disease-linked clones were reportedly significantly enriched. A subset of motif variants has previously been described in the synovial fluid and blood of reactive arthritis. Within ankylosing spondylitis blood, a TCR beta motif made up of roughly eight highly homologous variants appeared to be characteristic.

This clonotype was found many times. Its antigen is unidentified. Preparation of TCR beta libraries was done by quantitative 5'-RACE with molecular barcodes. TCRdb called the 5' RACE reads again in MiXCR, with one record for every CDR3 protein. The data contain roughly 30,000 distinct CDR3 sequences, 5.3% of them seen just once; the ten biggest clones take up around 1.9%. Germline V lookup: CDR1 SGDLS, CDR2 YYNGEE. This CDR3 spans 19 amino acids. J was trimmed by 2 bases and V by 0 bases; bases with no gene match: 11. This sequence joins TRBV9 and TRBJ2-6; the match to TRBD1 covers 7 bases. This clonotype originated in a female donor with ankylosing spondylitis or in good health (not recorded which). Sequencing used blood, either unsorted or a sorted T cell fraction (not recorded which). For the CDR3, the DNA is TGTGCCAGCAGCGTAGAAAACCCCGGCGACAGGGCTGGGGCCAACGTCCTGACTTTC. This gives the protein CASSVENPGDRAGANVLTF.